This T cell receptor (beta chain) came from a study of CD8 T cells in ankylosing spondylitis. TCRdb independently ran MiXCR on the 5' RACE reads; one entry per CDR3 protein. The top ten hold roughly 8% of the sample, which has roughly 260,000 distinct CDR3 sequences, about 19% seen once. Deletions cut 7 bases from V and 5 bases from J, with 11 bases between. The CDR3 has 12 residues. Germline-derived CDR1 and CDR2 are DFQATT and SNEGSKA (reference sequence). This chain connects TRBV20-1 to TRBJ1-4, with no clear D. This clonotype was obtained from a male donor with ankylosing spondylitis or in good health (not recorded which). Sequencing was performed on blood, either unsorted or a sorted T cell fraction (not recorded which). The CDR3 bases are TGCAGTGGCGCCAGAGGGAATGAAAAACTGTTTTTT. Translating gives CSGARGNEKLFF.